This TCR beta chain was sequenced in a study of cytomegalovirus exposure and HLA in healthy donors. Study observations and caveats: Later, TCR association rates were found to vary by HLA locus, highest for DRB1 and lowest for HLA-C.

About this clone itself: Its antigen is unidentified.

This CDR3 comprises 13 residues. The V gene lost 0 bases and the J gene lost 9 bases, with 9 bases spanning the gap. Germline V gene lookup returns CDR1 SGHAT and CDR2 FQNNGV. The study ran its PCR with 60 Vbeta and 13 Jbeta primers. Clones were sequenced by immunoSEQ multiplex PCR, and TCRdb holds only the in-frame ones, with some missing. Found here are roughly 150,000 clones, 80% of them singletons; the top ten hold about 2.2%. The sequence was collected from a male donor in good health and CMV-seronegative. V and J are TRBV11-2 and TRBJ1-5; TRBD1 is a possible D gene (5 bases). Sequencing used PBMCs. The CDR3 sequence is CASSLENGGPQHF. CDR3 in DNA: TGTGCCAGCAGCTTAGAGAACGGGGGGCCCCAGCATTTT.